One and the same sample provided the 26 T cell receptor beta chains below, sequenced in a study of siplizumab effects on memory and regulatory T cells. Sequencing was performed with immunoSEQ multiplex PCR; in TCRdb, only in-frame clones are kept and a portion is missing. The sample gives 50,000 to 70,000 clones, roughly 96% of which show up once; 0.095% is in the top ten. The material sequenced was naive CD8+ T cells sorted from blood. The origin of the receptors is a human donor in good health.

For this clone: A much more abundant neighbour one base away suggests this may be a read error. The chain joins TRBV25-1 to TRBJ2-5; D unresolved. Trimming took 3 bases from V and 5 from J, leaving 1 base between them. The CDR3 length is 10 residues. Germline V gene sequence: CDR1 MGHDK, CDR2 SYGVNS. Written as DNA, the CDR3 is TGTGCCAGCAGTGAGGAGACCCAGTACTTC. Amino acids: CASSEETQYF.

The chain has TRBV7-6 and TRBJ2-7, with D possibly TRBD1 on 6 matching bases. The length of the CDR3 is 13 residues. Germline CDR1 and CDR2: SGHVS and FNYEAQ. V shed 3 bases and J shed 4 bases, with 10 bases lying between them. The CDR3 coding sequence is TGTGCCAGCAGCTTTGGACAGTCTTACGAGCAGTACTTC. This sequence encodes CASSFGQSYEQYF.

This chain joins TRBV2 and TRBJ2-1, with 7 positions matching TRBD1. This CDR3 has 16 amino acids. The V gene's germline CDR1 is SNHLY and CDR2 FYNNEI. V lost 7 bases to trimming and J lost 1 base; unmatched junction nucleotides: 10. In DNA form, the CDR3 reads TGTGCCAGCACTACCCCCGGGACAGCTTCCTACAATGAGCAGTTCTTC. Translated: CASTTPGTASYNEQFF.

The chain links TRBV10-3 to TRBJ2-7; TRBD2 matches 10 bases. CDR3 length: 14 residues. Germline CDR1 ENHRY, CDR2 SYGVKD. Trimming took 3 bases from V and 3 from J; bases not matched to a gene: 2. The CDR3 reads CAISDLAGVYEQYF. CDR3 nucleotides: TGTGCCATCAGTGATCTAGCGGGGGTCTACGAGCAGTACTTC.

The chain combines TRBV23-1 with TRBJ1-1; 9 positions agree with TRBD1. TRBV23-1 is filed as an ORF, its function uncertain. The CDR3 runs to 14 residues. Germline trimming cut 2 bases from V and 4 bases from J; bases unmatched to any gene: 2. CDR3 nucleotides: TGCGCCAGCAGTCAAGAGACAGGGGGCACTGAAGCTTTCTTT. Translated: CASSQETGGTEAFF.

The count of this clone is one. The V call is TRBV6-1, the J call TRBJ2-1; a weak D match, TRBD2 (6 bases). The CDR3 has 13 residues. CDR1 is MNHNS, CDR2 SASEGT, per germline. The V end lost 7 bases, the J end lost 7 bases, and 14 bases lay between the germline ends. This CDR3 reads CASIWEAHNEQFF. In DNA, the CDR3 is TGTGCCAGCATCTGGGAGGCGCATAATGAGCAGTTCTTC.

The CDR3 loop reads CASSASGSTDTQYF. The CDR3 DNA reads as TGTGCCAGCAGCGCTAGCGGGAGCACAGATACGCAGTATTTT. The V and J genes are TRBV9 and TRBJ2-3; 8 bases are a match to TRBD2. The CDR3 has 14 amino acids. V was clipped by 3 bases and J by 0 bases; unmatched bases: 0. From germline, CDR1 is SGDLS and CDR2 YYNGEE.

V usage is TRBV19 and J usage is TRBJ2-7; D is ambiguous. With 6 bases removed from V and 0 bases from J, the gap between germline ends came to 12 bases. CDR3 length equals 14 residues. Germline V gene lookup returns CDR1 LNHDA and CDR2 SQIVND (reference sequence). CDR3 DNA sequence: TGTGCCAGTAGCCCCGGGCCTAGCTCCTACGAGCAGTACTTC. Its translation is CASSPGPSSYEQYF. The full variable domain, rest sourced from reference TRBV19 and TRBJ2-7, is DGGITQSPKYLFRKEGQNVTLSCEQNLNHDAMYWYRQDPGQGLRLIYYSQIVNDFQKGDIAEGYSVSREKKESFPLTVTSAQKNPTAFYLCASSPGPSSYEQYFGPGTRLTVT.

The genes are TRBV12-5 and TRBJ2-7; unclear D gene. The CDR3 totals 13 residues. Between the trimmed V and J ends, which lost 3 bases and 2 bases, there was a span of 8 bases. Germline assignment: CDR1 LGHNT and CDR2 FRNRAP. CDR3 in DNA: TGTGCTAGTGGTTTTGGACGCACCTACGAGCAGTACTTC. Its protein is CASGFGRTYEQYF. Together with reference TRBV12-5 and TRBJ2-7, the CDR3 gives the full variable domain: DARVTQTPRHKVTEMGQEVTMRCQPILGHNTVFWYRQTMMQGLELLAYFRNRAPLDDSGMPKDRFSAEMPDATLATLKIQPSEPRDSAVYFCASGFGRTYEQYFGPGTRLTVT.

CDR3 amino acids: CASSSGGEYSPLHF. CDR3 coding DNA: TGTGCCAGCAGCTCAGGGGGGGAATACTCACCCCTCCACTTT. This sequence joins TRBV27 and TRBJ1-6, with 7 bases that match TRBD1. Germline V lookup: CDR1 MNHEY, CDR2 SMNVEV (reference sequence). There are 14 residues in the CDR3. Trimming cost V 6 bases and J 10 bases; bases outside gene matches: 9.

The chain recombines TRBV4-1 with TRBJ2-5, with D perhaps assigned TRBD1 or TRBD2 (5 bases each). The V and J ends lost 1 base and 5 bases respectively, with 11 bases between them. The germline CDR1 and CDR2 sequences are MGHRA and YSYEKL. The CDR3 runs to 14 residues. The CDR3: CASSQVGDPETQYF. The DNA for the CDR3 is TGCGCCAGCAGCCAAGTGGGGGACCCGGAGACCCAGTACTTC.

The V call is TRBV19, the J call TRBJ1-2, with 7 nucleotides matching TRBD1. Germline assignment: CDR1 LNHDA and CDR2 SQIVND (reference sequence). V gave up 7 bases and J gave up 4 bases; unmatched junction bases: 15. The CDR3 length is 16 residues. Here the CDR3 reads CASTPNTRGVAYGYTF. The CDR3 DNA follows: TGTGCCAGTACCCCCAACACCAGGGGGGTTGCCTATGGCTACACCTTC.

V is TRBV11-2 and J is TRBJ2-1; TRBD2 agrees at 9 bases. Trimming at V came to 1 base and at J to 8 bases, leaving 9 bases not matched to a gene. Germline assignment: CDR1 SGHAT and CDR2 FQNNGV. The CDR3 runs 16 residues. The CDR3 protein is CASSLGARGGFDEQFF. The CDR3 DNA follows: TGTGCCAGCAGCTTAGGCGCGCGGGGGGGCTTTGATGAGCAGTTCTTC.

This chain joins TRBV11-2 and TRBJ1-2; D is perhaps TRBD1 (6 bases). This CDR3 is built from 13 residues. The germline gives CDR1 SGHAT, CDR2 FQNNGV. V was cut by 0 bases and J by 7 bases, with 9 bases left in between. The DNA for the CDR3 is TGTGCCAGCAGCTTAGAACAGGGTACTGGCTACACCTTC. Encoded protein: CASSLEQGTGYTF.

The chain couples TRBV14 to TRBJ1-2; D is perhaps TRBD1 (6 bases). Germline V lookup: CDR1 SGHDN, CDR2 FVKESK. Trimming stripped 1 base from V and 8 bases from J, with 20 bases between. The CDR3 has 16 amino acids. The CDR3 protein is CASSQVPTGGGEGYTF. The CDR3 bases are TGTGCCAGCAGCCAAGTACCGACGGGGGGCGGAGAAGGCTACACCTTC.

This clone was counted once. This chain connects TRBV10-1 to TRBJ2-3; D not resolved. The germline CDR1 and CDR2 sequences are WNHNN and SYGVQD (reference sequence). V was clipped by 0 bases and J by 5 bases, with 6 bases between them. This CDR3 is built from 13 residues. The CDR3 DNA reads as TGCGCCAGCAGTGAGTCGGGGAAAGATACGCAGTATTTT. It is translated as CASSESGKDTQYF.

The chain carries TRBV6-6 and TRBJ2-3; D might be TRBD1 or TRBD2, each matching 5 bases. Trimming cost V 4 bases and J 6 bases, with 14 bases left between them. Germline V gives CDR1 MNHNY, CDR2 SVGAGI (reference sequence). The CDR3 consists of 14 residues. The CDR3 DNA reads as TGTGCCAGCAGTTCCTCAGTTGGGGGTGATACGCAGTATTTT. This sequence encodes CASSSSVGGDTQYF.

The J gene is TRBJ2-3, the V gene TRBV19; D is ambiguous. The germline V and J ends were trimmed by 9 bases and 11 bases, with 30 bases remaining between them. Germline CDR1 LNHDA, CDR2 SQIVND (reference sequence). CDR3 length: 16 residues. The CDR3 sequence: CASSRSTLGFKWGQYF. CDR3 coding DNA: TGTGCCAGCTCAAGGTCCACCCTGGGCTTCAAGTGGGGGCAGTATTTT.

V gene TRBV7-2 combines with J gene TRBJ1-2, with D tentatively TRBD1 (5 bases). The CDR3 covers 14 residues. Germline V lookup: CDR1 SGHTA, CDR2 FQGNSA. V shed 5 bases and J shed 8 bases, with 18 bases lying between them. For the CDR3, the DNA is TGTGCCAGCAGCAACGGAGGGGCGCTCGAGGGCTACACCTTC. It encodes CASSNGGALEGYTF.

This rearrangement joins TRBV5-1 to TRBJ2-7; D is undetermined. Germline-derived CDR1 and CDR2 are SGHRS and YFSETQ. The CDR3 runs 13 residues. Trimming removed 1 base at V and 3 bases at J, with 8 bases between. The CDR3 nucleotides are TGCGCCAGCAGCTTGACTTGGAGCTACGAGCAGTACTTC. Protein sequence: CASSLTWSYEQYF. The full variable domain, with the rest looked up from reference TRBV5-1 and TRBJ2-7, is KAGVTQTPRYLIKTRGQQVTLSCSPISGHRSVSWYQQTPGQGLQFLFEYFSETQRNKGNFPGRFSGRQFSNSRSEMNVSTLELGDSALYLCASSLTWSYEQYFGPGTRLTVT.

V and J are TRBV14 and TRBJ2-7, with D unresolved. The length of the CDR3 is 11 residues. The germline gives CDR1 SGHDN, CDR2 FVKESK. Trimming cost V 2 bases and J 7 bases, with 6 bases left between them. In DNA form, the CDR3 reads TGTGCCAGCAGCCAATCGCTGGAGCAGTACTTC. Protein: CASSQSLEQYF. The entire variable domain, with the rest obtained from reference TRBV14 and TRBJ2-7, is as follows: EAGVTQFPSHSVIEKGQTVTLRCDPISGHDNLYWYRRVMGKEIKFLLHFVKESKQDESGMPNNRFLAERTGGTYSTLKVQPAELEDSGVYFCASSQSLEQYFGPGTRLTVT.

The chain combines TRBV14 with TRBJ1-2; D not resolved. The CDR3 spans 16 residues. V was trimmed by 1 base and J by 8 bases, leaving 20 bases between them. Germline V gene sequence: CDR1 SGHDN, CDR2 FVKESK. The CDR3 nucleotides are TGTGCCAGCAGCCAAGTACCGACGGAGGGCGGAGAAGGCTACACCTTC. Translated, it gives CASSQVPTEGGEGYTF.

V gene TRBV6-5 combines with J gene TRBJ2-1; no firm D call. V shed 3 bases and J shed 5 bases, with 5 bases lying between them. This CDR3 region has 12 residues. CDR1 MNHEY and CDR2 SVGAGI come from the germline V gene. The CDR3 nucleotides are TGTGCCAGCAGTTATTCGAACAATGAGCAGTTCTTC. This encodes CASSYSNNEQFF.

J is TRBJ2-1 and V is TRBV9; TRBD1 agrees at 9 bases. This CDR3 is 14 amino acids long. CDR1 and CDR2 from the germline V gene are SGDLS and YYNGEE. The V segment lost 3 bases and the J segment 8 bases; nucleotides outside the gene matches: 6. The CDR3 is CASSDGTGTHEQFF. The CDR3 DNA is TGTGCCAGCAGCGACGGGACAGGGACTCATGAGCAGTTCTTC.

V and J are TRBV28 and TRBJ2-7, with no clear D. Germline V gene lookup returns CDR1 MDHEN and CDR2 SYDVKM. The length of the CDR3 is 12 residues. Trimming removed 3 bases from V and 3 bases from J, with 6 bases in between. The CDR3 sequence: CASSFLGYEQYF. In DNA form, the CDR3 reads TGTGCCAGCAGTTTTTTGGGCTACGAGCAGTACTTC.

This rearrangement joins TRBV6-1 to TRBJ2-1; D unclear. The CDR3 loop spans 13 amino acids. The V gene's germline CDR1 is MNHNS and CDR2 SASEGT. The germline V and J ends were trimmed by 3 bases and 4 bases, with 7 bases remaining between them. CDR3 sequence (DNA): TGTGCCAGCAGTGATGACCTATACAATGAGCAGTTCTTC. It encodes CASSDDLYNEQFF.